The 27 T cell receptor beta chains presented below share a single source sample, sequenced in a study of OX40 agonist ivuxolimab in advanced cancers. Produced via immunoSEQ multiplex PCR; TCRdb's table is partial and in-frame only. The data show under 80,000 clones, 70% to 90% seen once. The sample in question was CD4+ or CD8+ T cells sorted from blood, obtained in a trial of the OX40 agonist ivuxolimab. The receptors shown here come from an adult with an advanced solid tumor such as melanoma, head and neck, liver or kidney cancer.

The rearrangement links TRBV6-5 to TRBJ1-1; D is ambiguous. Per the germline V gene, CDR1 is MNHEY and CDR2 is SVGAGI. Trimming left V 1 base short and J 0 bases short, with 6 bases between. There are 14 residues in the CDR3. In DNA, the CDR3 is TGTGCCAGCAGTTACTACTCCATGAACACTGAAGCTTTCTTT. This translates into CASSYYSMNTEAFF.

The chain couples TRBV2 to TRBJ1-5; D unclear. The CDR3 runs 13 residues. The V gene lost 4 bases and the J gene lost 5 bases, with 9 bases spanning the gap. From germline, CDR1 is SNHLY and CDR2 FYNNEI. The CDR3 DNA is TGTGCCAGCAGTGTGGGTCCGGATCAGCCCCAGCATTTT. It translates to CASSVGPDQPQHF. Together with reference TRBV2 and TRBJ1-5, the CDR3 gives the full variable domain: EPEVTQTPSHQVTQMGQEVILRCVPISNHLYFYWYRQILGQKVEFLVSFYNNEISEKSEIFDDQFSVERPDGSNFTLKIRSTKLEDSAMYFCASSVGPDQPQHFGDGTRLSIL.

This clone was counted a few times. Other DNA sequences in the same sample also yield this CDR3. The chain has TRBV4-3 and TRBJ2-7; 7 bases map to TRBD1. The CDR3 totals 19 residues. Germline V gene lookup returns CDR1 LGHNA and CDR2 YSLEER. V dropped 0 bases and J dropped 4; count of bases not matched to a gene: 18. CDR3 sequence (DNA): TGCGCCAGCAGCCAAGATCTCTCAACCTCCGGGACAGTCCGTTACGAGCAGTACTTC. It encodes CASSQDLSTSGTVRYEQYF.

The gene calls are TRBV28 and TRBJ1-2; D is possibly TRBD1 (5 bases). This CDR3 is 13 amino acids long. Germline CDR1 and CDR2: MDHEN and SYDVKM. V was clipped by 6 bases and J by 5 bases, with 13 bases between them. The CDR3 reads CASRTDTAYGYTF. The DNA for the CDR3 is TGTGCCAGCAGAACGGACACGGCTTATGGCTACACCTTC.

This clone has more than one count but fewer than ten. The V call is TRBV5-4, the J call TRBJ2-7; 8 bases line up with TRBD1. V was pared by 4 bases and J by 3 bases, with 9 bases of the junction left unmatched. The CDR3 spans 15 residues. Germline V gene data show CDR1 as SGHNT and CDR2 as YYREEE (reference sequence). The CDR3 DNA follows: TGTGCCAGCAGCACCGGACCTGGACAGGGCTACGAGCAGTACTTC. Encoded protein: CASSTGPGQGYEQYF.

The chain carries TRBV10-3 and TRBJ2-5; 8 nucleotides match TRBD2. Looked up from germline, CDR1 is ENHRY and CDR2 is SYGVKD. With 10 bases clipped from V and 2 bases from J, the junction kept 15 bases outside the gene matches. The CDR3 is 16 amino acids. CDR3 sequence reads: CATASSKSGGQETQYF. The CDR3, as DNA: TGTGCCACCGCATCCTCGAAAAGCGGGGGACAAGAGACCCAGTACTTC.

The chain's CDR3 is CASGDRFNEKLFF. The CDR3 bases are TGTGCCAGCGGGGACAGGTTTAATGAAAAACTGTTTTTT. The rearrangement uses TRBV27 and TRBJ1-4, with 8 bases lining up with TRBD1. In germline, CDR1 is MNHEY, CDR2 SMNVEV (reference sequence). Trimming took 8 bases from V and 4 from J; bases not matched to a gene: 3. This CDR3 comprises 13 residues.

J is TRBJ2-2 and V is TRBV7-2; a possible D gene is TRBD1 (6 bases). CDR1 SGHTA and CDR2 FQGNSA come from the germline V gene. The V gene lost 6 bases and the J gene lost 0 bases, with 8 bases spanning the gap. The CDR3 spans 14 residues. DNA for the CDR3: TGTGCCAGCAGAAAGGGGGCGAACACCGGGGAGCTGTTTTTT. Protein: CASRKGANTGELFF.

This clone showed up just once. The chain recombines TRBV4-2 with TRBJ2-3; 11 bases agree with TRBD2. CDR3 length equals 16 residues. Germline V gene data show CDR1 as LGHNA and CDR2 as YNFKEQ. The V gene end was trimmed by 4 bases and the J gene end by 3 bases; junction bases not matched to a gene: 6. CDR3 nucleotide sequence: TGTGCCAGCAGCCCTTTAGCGGGAGGGCCAACAGATACGCAGTATTTT. Encoded protein: CASSPLAGGPTDTQYF.

To note about this clone: This sample includes further DNA sequences coding for the same CDR3. The chain recombines TRBV9 with TRBJ2-1, with D tentatively TRBD1 (6 bases). Looked up from germline, CDR1 is SGDLS and CDR2 is YYNGEE. The CDR3 runs 14 residues. Trimming removed 2 bases at V and 4 bases at J, with 10 bases between. This CDR3 reads CASSVGQGYNEQFF. The CDR3, as DNA: TGTGCCAGCAGCGTCGGTCAGGGGTACAATGAGCAGTTCTTC.

The chain joins TRBV18 to TRBJ2-1; maybe TRBD1 (6 bases). The CDR3 loop spans 16 amino acids. Germline V gene data show CDR1 as KGHSH and CDR2 as LQKENI. Deletions cut 5 bases from V and 5 bases from J, with 19 bases between. The CDR3 DNA reads TGTGCCAGCTCATATCTCTGGGGGCAGGGTAACAATGAGCAGTTCTTC. It codes for CASSYLWGQGNNEQFF.

The chain has TRBV9 and TRBJ1-2; D perhaps matches TRBD1 (6 bases). V gave up 0 bases and J gave up 2 bases, with 8 bases separating them. Germline loops: CDR1 SGDLS, CDR2 YYNGEE. The CDR3 runs to 14 residues. The CDR3 DNA reads TGTGCCAGCAGCGTAGATGGACAGAACTATGGCTACACCTTC. It encodes CASSVDGQNYGYTF.

The chain employs TRBV27 and TRBJ2-3; D uncertain. Germline V CDR1 and CDR2: MNHEY, SMNVEV (reference sequence). The ends were cut back, 3 bases at V and 3 bases at J, with 4 bases in the middle. The CDR3 sequence is 12 residues long. DNA for the CDR3: TGTGCCAGCAGTTTTTCGACAGATACGCAGTATTTT. It encodes CASSFSTDTQYF.

V and J are TRBV7-9 and TRBJ1-1; D is ambiguous. The CDR3 runs to 13 residues. The V gene's germline CDR1 is SEHNR and CDR2 FQNEAQ (reference sequence). V lost 1 base to trimming and J lost 3 bases, with 6 bases between them. CDR3: CASSLGGHTEAFF. In DNA, the CDR3 is TGTGCCAGCAGCTTAGGGGGTCACACTGAAGCTTTCTTT. Combining the CDR3 with reference TRBV7-9 and TRBJ1-1 gives the whole variable domain DTGVSQNPRHKITKRGQNVTFRCDPISEHNRLYWYRQTLGQGPEFLTYFQNEAQLEKSRLLSDRFSAERPKGSFSTLEIQRTEQGDSAMYLCASSLGGHTEAFFGQGTRLTVV.

This chain joins TRBV7-9 and TRBJ2-5; either TRBD1 or TRBD2 may supply D (5 bases each). The ends were cut back, 4 bases at V and 5 bases at J, with 14 bases in the middle. The V gene's germline CDR1 is SEHNR and CDR2 FQNEAQ (reference sequence). The CDR3 sequence is 14 residues long. CDR3 protein: CASSSTQGGETQYF. The CDR3 DNA sequence: TGTGCCAGCAGCTCAACGCAGGGCGGGGAGACCCAGTACTTC.

This clone was observed once. V gene TRBV7-6 combines with J gene TRBJ2-7; 9 bases are shared with TRBD1. Germline V gene lookup returns CDR1 SGHVS and CDR2 FNYEAQ. The CDR3 runs 16 residues. V lost 5 bases to trimming and J lost 6 bases; unmatched junction nucleotides: 14. The CDR3 sequence is CASSLQGATTLREQYF. DNA for the CDR3: TGTGCCAGCAGCCTACAGGGGGCGACTACCTTACGCGAGCAGTACTTC. Based on the CDR3 plus reference TRBV7-6 and TRBJ2-7, the full variable domain is GAGVSQSPRYKVTKRGQDVALRCDPISGHVSLYWYRQALGQGPEFLTYFNYEAQQDKSGLPNDRFSAERPEGSISTLTIQRTEQRDSAMYRCASSLQGATTLREQYFGPGTRLTVT.

This chain connects TRBV4-2 to TRBJ2-5; D possibly corresponds to TRBD1 (5 bases). This CDR3 has 13 residues. V gave up 3 bases and J gave up 1 base, with 6 bases separating them. The germline V gene encodes CDR1 LGHNA and CDR2 YNFKEQ. CDR3 loop: CASSQTAQETQYF. The CDR3, as DNA: TGTGCCAGCAGCCAGACAGCCCAAGAGACCCAGTACTTC.

DNA for the CDR3: TGTGCCAGCAGTTCTCCAGGGTCGAGGGCCAAAAACATTCAGTACTTC. This translates into CASSSPGSRAKNIQYF. The chain links TRBV28 to TRBJ2-4, with D perhaps TRBD1 (5 bases). The germline CDR1 and CDR2 sequences are MDHEN and SYDVKM. This CDR3 region has 16 residues. V was cut by 4 bases and J by 1 base, with 14 bases left in between.

J is TRBJ2-6 and V is TRBV5-1; TRBD1 aligns across 10 bases. This CDR3 is built from 18 residues. Germline CDR1 SGHRS, CDR2 YFSETQ. The V gene end was trimmed by 1 base and the J gene end by 0 bases; junction bases not matched to a gene: 4. CDR3 DNA: TGCGCCAGCAGCTTGTGGGGGACAGGGGACTCTGGGGCCAACGTCCTGACTTTC. This sequence encodes CASSLWGTGDSGANVLTF.

The chain combines TRBV29-1 with TRBJ2-7; no firm D call. This CDR3 is built from 12 residues. Trimming removed 6 bases from V and 2 bases from J, with 11 bases in between. The germline V gene encodes CDR1 SQVTM and CDR2 ANQGSEA. CDR3 region: CSVADTTYEQYF. The CDR3 nucleotides read TGCAGCGTCGCCGACACAACCTACGAGCAGTACTTC.

The CDR3 DNA follows: TGTGCCAGCAGTTACACCGACAGTCTGGGTCAGCCCCAGCATTTT. Translation: CASSYTDSLGQPQHF. The genes are TRBV5-5 and TRBJ1-5; tentative D call: TRBD1 (5 bases). The CDR3 is 15 amino acids. V was clipped by 5 bases and J by 6 bases, with 18 bases between them. CDR1 is SGHKS, CDR2 YYEKEE, per germline (reference sequence). The complete variable domain, with remaining parts taken from reference TRBV5-5 and TRBJ1-5, reads DAGVTQSPTHLIKTRGQQVTLRCSPISGHKSVSWYQQVLGQGPQFIFQYYEKEERGRGNFPDRFSARQFPNYSSELNVNALLLGDSALYLCASSYTDSLGQPQHFGDGTRLSIL.

The V and J genes are TRBV18 and TRBJ2-7; possibly TRBD2 for D (5 bases). The germline CDR1 and CDR2 sequences are KGHSH and LQKENI. The CDR3 is 15 amino acids. Trimming stripped 2 bases from V and 1 base from J, with 12 bases between. The CDR3 is CASSPSRRGSYEQYF. As DNA, the CDR3 is TGTGCCAGCTCACCATCGAGACGGGGATCCTACGAGCAGTACTTC. The complete variable domain, with remaining parts taken from reference TRBV18 and TRBJ2-7, reads NAGVMQNPRHLVRRRGQEARLRCSPMKGHSHVYWYRQLPEEGLKFMVYLQKENIIDESGMPKERFSAEFPKEGPSILRIQQVVRGDSAAYFCASSPSRRGSYEQYFGPGTRLTVT.

CDR3 in DNA: TGTGCCAGCAGTTCCGAGGTCAATCAGCCCCAGCATTTT. This codes for CASSSEVNQPQHF. The rearrangement uses TRBV7-9 and TRBJ1-5; unclear D gene. The V end lost 6 bases, the J end lost 3 bases, and 9 bases lay between the germline ends. The CDR3 spans 13 residues. Germline loops: CDR1 SEHNR, CDR2 FQNEAQ (reference sequence).

The count of this clone is one. Written as DNA, the CDR3 is TGCGCCAGCAGCCTGCCCCCGGGAGACACCGGGGAGCTGTTTTTT. Its protein is CASSLPPGDTGELFF. The V gene is TRBV5-1, the J gene TRBJ2-2; TRBD2 is a possible D gene (6 bases). Germline loops: CDR1 SGHRS, CDR2 YFSETQ. The CDR3 sequence is 15 residues long. Trimming took off 4 bases at V and 3 bases at J, with 13 bases between the two ends.

The V and J genes are TRBV9 and TRBJ1-3; 11 bases agree with TRBD1. The CDR3 is made up of 16 amino acids. V dropped 3 bases and J dropped 3; count of bases not matched to a gene: 5. The germline V gene encodes CDR1 SGDLS and CDR2 YYNGEE. CDR3 sequence: CASSAGTGGSGNTIYF. The CDR3 DNA reads TGTGCCAGCAGCGCCGGGACAGGGGGTAGTGGAAACACCATATATTTT.

As DNA, the CDR3 is TGTGCCAGCAGTCCCCTTGGGGGCTCTGGAAACACCATATATTTT. Protein product: CASSPLGGSGNTIYF. V gene TRBV28 combines with J gene TRBJ1-3, with TRBD1 as a possible D gene (5 bases). Germline-derived CDR1 and CDR2 are MDHEN and SYDVKM. The CDR3 runs to 15 residues. The V end was cut by 5 bases, the J end by 0 bases, with 11 bases between.

CDR3: CASTLGAGDVNEQFF. The CDR3 DNA is TGCGCCAGCACGCTCGGGGCGGGAGATGTCAATGAGCAGTTCTTC. This sequence joins TRBV5-1 and TRBJ2-1, with 7 bases fitting TRBD2. With V trimmed by 6 bases and J by 6 bases, 12 bases remained unmatched. This CDR3 spans 15 amino acids. The germline V gene encodes CDR1 SGHRS and CDR2 YFSETQ.